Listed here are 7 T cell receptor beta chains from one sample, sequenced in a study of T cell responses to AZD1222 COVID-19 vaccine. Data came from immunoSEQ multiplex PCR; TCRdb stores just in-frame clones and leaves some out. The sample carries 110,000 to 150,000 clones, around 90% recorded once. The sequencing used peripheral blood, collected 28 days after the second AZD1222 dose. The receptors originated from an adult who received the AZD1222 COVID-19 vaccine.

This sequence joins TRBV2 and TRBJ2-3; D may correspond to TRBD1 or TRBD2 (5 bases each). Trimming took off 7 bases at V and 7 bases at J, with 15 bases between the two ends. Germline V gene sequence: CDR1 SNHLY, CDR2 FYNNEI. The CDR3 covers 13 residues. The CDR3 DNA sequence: TGTGCCAGCAAGGGGAGAGGAGCGAATACGCAGTATTTT. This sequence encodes CASKGRGANTQYF.

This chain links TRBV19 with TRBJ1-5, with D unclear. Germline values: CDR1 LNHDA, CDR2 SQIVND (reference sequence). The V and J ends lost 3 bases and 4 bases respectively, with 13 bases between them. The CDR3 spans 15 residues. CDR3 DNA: TGTGCCAGTAGTATTTTTACGGATAGTAATCAGCCCCAGCATTTT. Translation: CASSIFTDSNQPQHF.

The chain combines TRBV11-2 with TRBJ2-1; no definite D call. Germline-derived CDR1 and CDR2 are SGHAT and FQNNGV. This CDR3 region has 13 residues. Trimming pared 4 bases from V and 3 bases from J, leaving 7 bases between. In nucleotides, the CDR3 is TGTGCCAGCAGCTCCCCCGGCTACAATGAGCAGTTCTTC. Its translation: CASSSPGYNEQFF.

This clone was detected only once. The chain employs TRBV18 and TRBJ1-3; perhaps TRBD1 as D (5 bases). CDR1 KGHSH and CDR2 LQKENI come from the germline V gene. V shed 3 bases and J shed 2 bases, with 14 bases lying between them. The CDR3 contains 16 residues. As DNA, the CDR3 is TGTGCCAGCTCACCGGCCTCGGGGGGAGCTGGAAACACCATATATTTT. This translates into CASSPASGGAGNTIYF.

The chain's CDR3 is CASSTGGTGEDSPLHF. Written as DNA, the CDR3 is TGCGCCAGCAGCACCGGAGGGACAGGGGAGGATTCACCCCTCCACTTT. The chain links TRBV5-1 to TRBJ1-6, with 10 nucleotides matching TRBD1. The V segment lost 4 bases and the J segment 8 bases; nucleotides outside the gene matches: 9. Per the germline V gene, CDR1 is SGHRS and CDR2 is YFSETQ. This CDR3 has 16 residues.

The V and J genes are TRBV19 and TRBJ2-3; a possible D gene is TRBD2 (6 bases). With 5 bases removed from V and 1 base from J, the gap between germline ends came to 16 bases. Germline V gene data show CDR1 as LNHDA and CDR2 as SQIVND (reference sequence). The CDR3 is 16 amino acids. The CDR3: CASSPAWGGGTDTQYF. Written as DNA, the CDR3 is TGTGCCAGTAGTCCCGCTTGGGGCGGGGGCACAGATACGCAGTATTTT.

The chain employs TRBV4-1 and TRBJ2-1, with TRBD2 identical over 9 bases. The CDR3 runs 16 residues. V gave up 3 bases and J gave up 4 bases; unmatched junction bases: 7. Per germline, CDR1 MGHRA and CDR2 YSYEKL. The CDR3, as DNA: TGCGCCAGCAGCCAGGGGTCTAGCGGGGCGTACAATGAGCAGTTCTTC. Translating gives CASSQGSSGAYNEQFF.